This T cell receptor beta chain is drawn from a study of T cells after yellow fever vaccination. Study-level findings and limits: Primary-vaccination clones mostly resurfaced post-booster (nearly 97% CD4, around 88% CD8). Contaminants from the bulk population, in the form of abundant clonotypes, could be found in FACS-sorted repertoires. Researchers report a weaker secondary response that nonetheless peaked faster, day 5 versus 15.

Synthesis of TCR cDNA relied on 5'RACE template switching, which attached a universal primer site and UMIs. TCRdb reprocessed the 5' RACE reads via MiXCR and lists one record per CDR3 protein. The table has roughly 79,000 distinct CDR3 sequences, roughly 7% seen once. Germline V gene sequence: CDR1 MGHRA, CDR2 YSYEKL. The CDR3 totals 13 residues. For this clonotype: Its antigen is still unknown. One junction end disagrees with the germline gene, perhaps due to a read error.

The chain links TRBV4-1 to TRBJ2-2, with D possibly TRBD2 on 5 matching bases. This TCR derives from a man aged 18 to 29 who received the YFV17D yellow fever vaccine. Here the sequenced sample was CD8+ T cells sorted from PBMCs, taken approximately 11 days after the first yellow fever vaccination. The CDR3 sequence is CASGPGVLGELFF. The CDR3 DNA sequence: TGTGCCAGCGGCCCCGGGGTACTCGGGGAGCTGTTTTTT.